Presented here are 13 T cell receptor beta chains from one specimen sequenced in a study of Ad26.COV2.S vaccination and SARS-CoV-2 variants. Treatment indicated: around 19 received Ad26.COV2.S at low or high dose, single or two shots; about 5 received placebo; per-sample allocation not given. Repertoires come from day 63 after the first vaccine or placebo injection. Here immunoSEQ multiplex PCR was the method, and the copy in TCRdb shows in-frame clones only, minus some. The sample consists of some 410,000 clones, 80% to 95% of them appearing once. Material: peripheral blood, obtained in a trial of Ad26.COV2.S vaccine versus placebo. The receptors derive from a person between 18 and 60 years old who received the Ad26.COV2.S COVID-19 vaccine or a placebo.

The chain links TRBV13 to TRBJ1-1; a weak D match, TRBD1 (5 bases). The CDR3 has 13 amino acids. V was clipped by 4 bases and J by 4 bases, with 10 bases between them. Germline V gives CDR1 PRHDT, CDR2 FYEKMQ (reference sequence). The CDR3 spells CASSSQGSTEAFF. In nucleotides, the CDR3 is TGTGCCAGCAGCTCCCAGGGTTCCACTGAAGCTTTCTTT.

This chain connects TRBV3-1 (or the pseudogene TRBV3-2) to TRBJ2-1; 8 bases line up with TRBD1. The CDR3 is 17 residues long. Germline V lookup: CDR1 LGHDT, CDR2 YNNKEL (reference sequence). V lost 0 bases and J lost 10; bases outside the gene matches: 14. CDR3 DNA: TGTGCCAGCAGCCAAGATCCTTCGGACAGGGTTAATCAGGAGCAGTTCTTC. Amino acid sequence: CASSQDPSDRVNQEQFF.

With respect to this clone: Other DNA sequences of this sample code for an identical CDR3. The chain joins TRBV7-2 to TRBJ1-5; tentative D call: TRBD1 (5 bases). CDR1 is SGHTA, CDR2 FQGNSA, per germline. The CDR3 is 14 residues long. V was clipped by 3 bases and J by 3 bases, with 9 bases between them. CDR3 DNA sequence: TGTGCCAGCAGCTTGGGAGGGGTCAATCAGCCCCAGCATTTT. Its protein is CASSLGGVNQPQHF.

V usage is TRBV6-2 or TRBV6-3 and J usage is TRBJ2-1; 9 nucleotides match TRBD1. There are 17 residues in the CDR3. V lost 2 bases to trimming and J lost 6 bases; unmatched junction nucleotides: 11. The germline V gene has CDR1 MNHEY and CDR2 SVGEGT. The CDR3 spells CASSYTNRDRVSNEQFF. CDR3 nucleotide sequence: TGTGCCAGCAGTTACACAAACCGGGACAGGGTTTCCAATGAGCAGTTCTTC.

V is TRBV3-1 (or the pseudogene TRBV3-2) and J is TRBJ2-7; TRBD1 agrees at 8 bases. The CDR3 totals 18 residues. Trimming removed 0 bases from V and 5 bases from J; junction bases left unmatched: 15. Germline V CDR1 and CDR2: LGHDT, YNNKEL (reference sequence). The CDR3 nucleotides read TGTGCCAGCAGCCAAGAGGGACGTTTGGCAGGGGGCCTCAACGAGCAGTACTTC. It codes for CASSQEGRLAGGLNEQYF.

The V gene is TRBV4-3, the J gene TRBJ2-7; 8 bases match TRBD1. Unmatched junction bases numbered 6, after V lost 1 base and J lost 4 bases. CDR3 length: 15 residues. Per germline, CDR1 LGHNA and CDR2 YSLEER. In nucleotides, the CDR3 is TGCGCCAGCAGCCAAGGACGGACAGGGAGGTACGAGCAGTACTTC. This encodes CASSQGRTGRYEQYF.

This chain uses TRBV5-6 with TRBJ1-3, with D maybe TRBD1 (5 bases). The CDR3 runs to 16 residues. V was trimmed by 0 bases and J by 1 base, leaving 11 bases between them. Germline lookup yields CDR1 SGHDT and CDR2 YYEEEE. CDR3 DNA: TGTGCCAGCAGCTTGGATTTGGGGCCATCTGGAAACACCATATATTTT. Encoded protein: CASSLDLGPSGNTIYF.

The chain links TRBV6-4 to TRBJ2-1; D uncertain. Germline V gives CDR1 MRHNA, CDR2 SNTAGT. This CDR3 has 15 amino acids. V lost 0 bases and J lost 2, with 8 bases in between. The CDR3, as DNA: TGTGCCAGCAGTGACTCTGCCAGTACCTACAATGAGCAGTTCTTC. Its protein is CASSDSASTYNEQFF.

The genes are TRBV4-1 and TRBJ1-1, with no clear D. V lost 0 bases, J lost 3 bases, and 14 bases lay in between. Per the germline V gene, CDR1 is MGHRA and CDR2 is YSYEKL. CDR3 size: 16 residues. The CDR3 here is CASSQDPVGDYTEAFF. CDR3 nucleotides: TGCGCCAGCAGCCAAGATCCCGTGGGAGATTACACTGAAGCTTTCTTT.

The chain has TRBV15 and TRBJ2-2; no reliable D call. The length of the CDR3 is 12 residues. Germline assignment: CDR1 LNHNV and CDR2 YYDKDF (reference sequence). Trimming shortened V by 6 bases and J by 4 bases, and 6 bases separated the two germline ends. CDR3 loop: CATRGSTGELFF. The DNA for the CDR3 is TGTGCCACCAGAGGATCCACCGGGGAGCTGTTTTTT.

The genes are TRBV30 and TRBJ2-1, with a possible D match to TRBD1 (5 bases). The CDR3 consists of 15 residues. The ends were cut back, 4 bases at V and 2 bases at J, with 15 bases in the middle. CDR1 and CDR2 (germline): GTSNPN, SVGIG (reference sequence). The CDR3 is CAWTWGPWAYNEQFF. In DNA, the CDR3 is TGTGCCTGGACATGGGGCCCCTGGGCCTACAATGAGCAGTTCTTC.

The chain uses TRBV6-5 and TRBJ2-3; D may correspond to TRBD1 or TRBD2 (5 bases each). V was clipped by 2 bases and J by 4 bases, with 10 bases between them. CDR1 MNHEY and CDR2 SVGAGI come from the germline V gene. The length of the CDR3 is 14 residues. The CDR3 DNA is TGTGCCAGCAGTTACGGGACGTCCGCAGATACGCAGTATTTT. Translating gives CASSYGTSADTQYF.

The V gene is TRBV4-1, the J gene TRBJ1-4; D is uncertain. V was shortened by 4 bases and J by 8 bases, with 17 bases between the two germline ends. There are 15 residues in the CDR3. CDR1 is MGHRA, CDR2 YSYEKL, per germline. CDR3 region: CASSPSGFSEEKLFF. The CDR3 DNA is TGCGCCAGCAGCCCATCCGGTTTCTCGGAAGAAAAACTGTTTTTT.